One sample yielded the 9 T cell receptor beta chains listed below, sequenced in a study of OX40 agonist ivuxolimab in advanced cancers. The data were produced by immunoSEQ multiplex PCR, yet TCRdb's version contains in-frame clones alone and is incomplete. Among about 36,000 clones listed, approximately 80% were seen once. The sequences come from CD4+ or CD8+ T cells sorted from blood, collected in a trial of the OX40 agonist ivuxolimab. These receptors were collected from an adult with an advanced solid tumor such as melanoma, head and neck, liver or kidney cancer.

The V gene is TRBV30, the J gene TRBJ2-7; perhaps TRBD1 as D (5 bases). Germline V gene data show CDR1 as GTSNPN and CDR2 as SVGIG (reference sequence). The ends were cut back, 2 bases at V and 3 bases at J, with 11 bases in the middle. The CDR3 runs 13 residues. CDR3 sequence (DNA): TGTGCCTGGAGTCTCCCTCAGGGCTACGAGCAGTACTTC. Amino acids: CAWSLPQGYEQYF.

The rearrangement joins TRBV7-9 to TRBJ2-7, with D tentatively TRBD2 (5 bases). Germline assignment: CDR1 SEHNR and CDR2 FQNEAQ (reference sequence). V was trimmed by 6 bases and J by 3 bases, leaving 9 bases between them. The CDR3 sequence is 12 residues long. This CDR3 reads CASRQTNYEQYF. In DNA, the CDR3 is TGTGCCAGCAGGCAGACTAACTACGAGCAGTACTTC.

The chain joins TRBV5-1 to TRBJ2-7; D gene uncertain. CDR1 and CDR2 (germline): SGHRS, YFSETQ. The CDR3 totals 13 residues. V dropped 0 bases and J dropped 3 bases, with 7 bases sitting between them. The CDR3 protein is CASSLDSFYEQYF. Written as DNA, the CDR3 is TGCGCCAGCAGCTTGGACAGTTTCTACGAGCAGTACTTC. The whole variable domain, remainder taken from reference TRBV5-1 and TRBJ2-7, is KAGVTQTPRYLIKTRGQQVTLSCSPISGHRSVSWYQQTPGQGLQFLFEYFSETQRNKGNFPGRFSGRQFSNSRSEMNVSTLELGDSALYLCASSLDSFYEQYFGPGTRLTVT.

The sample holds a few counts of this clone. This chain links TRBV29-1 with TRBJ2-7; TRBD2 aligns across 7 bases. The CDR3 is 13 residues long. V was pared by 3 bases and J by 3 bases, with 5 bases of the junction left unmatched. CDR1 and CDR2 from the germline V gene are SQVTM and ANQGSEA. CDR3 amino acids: CSVEAGTNYEQYF. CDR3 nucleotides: TGCAGCGTTGAGGCCGGGACTAACTACGAGCAGTACTTC.

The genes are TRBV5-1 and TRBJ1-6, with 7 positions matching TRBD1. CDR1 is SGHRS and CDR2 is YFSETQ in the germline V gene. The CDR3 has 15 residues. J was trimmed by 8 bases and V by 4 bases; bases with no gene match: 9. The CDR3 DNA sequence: TGCGCCAGCAGCATAGGACAGGCCCCTTATTCACCCCTCCACTTT. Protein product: CASSIGQAPYSPLHF.

The CDR3: CASSLARADTIYF. Here the CDR3 DNA reads TGTGCCAGCAGCTTAGCCCGAGCGGACACCATATATTTT. The chain combines TRBV7-9 with TRBJ1-3, with D uncertain. The CDR3 consists of 13 residues. CDR1 and CDR2 from the germline V gene are SEHNR and FQNEAQ (reference sequence). With 0 bases removed from V and 8 bases from J, the gap between germline ends came to 8 bases.

In DNA, the CDR3 is TGTGCCAGCAGCTTAGGGAGGGAGGGCCTTGGGAGCAATGAGCAGTTCTTC. This codes for CASSLGREGLGSNEQFF. The rearrangement links TRBV11-3 to TRBJ2-1, with 7 bases identical to TRBD2. Germline V lookup: CDR1 SGHNT, CDR2 YENEEA. With 1 base clipped from V and 6 bases from J, the junction kept 12 bases outside the gene matches. The CDR3 runs 17 residues.

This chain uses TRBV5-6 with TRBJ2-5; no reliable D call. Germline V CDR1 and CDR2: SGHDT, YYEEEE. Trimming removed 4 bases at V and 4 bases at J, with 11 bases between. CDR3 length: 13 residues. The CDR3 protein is CASSVGFPETQYF. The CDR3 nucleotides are TGTGCCAGCAGCGTCGGGTTCCCAGAGACCCAGTACTTC.

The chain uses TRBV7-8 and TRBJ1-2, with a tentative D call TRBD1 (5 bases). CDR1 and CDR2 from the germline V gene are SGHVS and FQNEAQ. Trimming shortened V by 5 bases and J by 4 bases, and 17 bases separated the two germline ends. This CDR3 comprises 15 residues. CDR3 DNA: TGTGCCAGCAGCCGTGACAGCGGAGGTTTCTATGGCTACACCTTC. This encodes CASSRDSGGFYGYTF.